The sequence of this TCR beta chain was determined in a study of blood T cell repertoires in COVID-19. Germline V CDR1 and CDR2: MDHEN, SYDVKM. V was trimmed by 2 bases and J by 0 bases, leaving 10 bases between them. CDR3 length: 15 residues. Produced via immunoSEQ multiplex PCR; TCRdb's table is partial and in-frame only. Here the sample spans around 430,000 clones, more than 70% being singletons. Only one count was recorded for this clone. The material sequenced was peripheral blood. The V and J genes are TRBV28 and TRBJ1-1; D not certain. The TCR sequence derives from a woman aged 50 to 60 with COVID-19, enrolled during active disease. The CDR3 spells CASSLGLRVNTEAFF. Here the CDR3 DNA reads TGTGCCAGCAGTTTAGGGTTGAGGGTGAACACTGAAGCTTTCTTT.